The 14 T cell receptor beta chains below all came from one sample that was sequenced in a study of cytomegalovirus exposure and HLA in healthy donors. Primers: 60 Vbeta forward and 13 Jbeta reverse. The method was immunoSEQ multiplex PCR; TCRdb's version includes in-frame clones alone and lacks a portion of them. The sample has around 200,000 clones, approximately 70% seen once; the top ten hold less than 3%. The source material was PBMCs. The receptors come from a man aged 40-49 years in good health and CMV-seropositive.

This chain uses TRBV4-1 with TRBJ1-1; D is undetermined. In germline, CDR1 is MGHRA, CDR2 YSYEKL. V shed 0 bases and J shed 6 bases, with 8 bases lying between them. The CDR3 runs 13 residues. The CDR3 DNA follows: TGCGCCAGCAGCCAAGAGGGAGCAGCTGAAGCTTTCTTT. It yields the protein CASSQEGAAEAFF.

The V call is TRBV7-2, the J call TRBJ1-6; no clear D. CDR1 is SGHTA and CDR2 is FQGNSA in the germline V gene. The CDR3 is made up of 12 amino acids. V was shortened by 5 bases and J by 6 bases, with 5 bases between the two germline ends. The CDR3 DNA reads as TGTGCCAGCAGCACTCGTAATTCACCCCTCCACTTT. This codes for CASSTRNSPLHF.

This clone has more than one count but fewer than ten. The chain joins TRBV7-2 to TRBJ2-7, with D uncertain. The CDR3 sequence is 15 residues long. The V end was cut by 5 bases, the J end by 3 bases, with 17 bases between. The V gene's germline CDR1 is SGHTA and CDR2 FQGNSA. Written as DNA, the CDR3 is TGTGCCAGCAGCCCAGAATTTTCAAGACACTACGAGCAGTACTTC. Its translation: CASSPEFSRHYEQYF.

The V and J genes are TRBV19 and TRBJ2-7; D might be TRBD2 (6 bases). Trimming left V 3 bases short and J 5 bases short, with 11 bases between. From germline, CDR1 is LNHDA and CDR2 SQIVND (reference sequence). CDR3 length: 13 amino acids. CDR3 loop: CASSMEGRDEQYF. DNA of the CDR3: TGTGCCAGTAGTATGGAGGGGCGCGACGAGCAGTACTTC.

The rearrangement links TRBV13 to TRBJ1-2, with 8 positions matching TRBD1. The CDR3 sequence is 15 residues long. CDR1 and CDR2 from the germline V gene are PRHDT and FYEKMQ (reference sequence). V gave up 3 bases and J gave up 7 bases; unmatched junction bases: 10. CDR3: CASSFLSGGAGGYTF. In DNA, the CDR3 is TGTGCCAGCAGCTTCCTTTCAGGGGGCGCAGGTGGCTACACCTTC.

About this clone itself: An end of the junction differs from the germline gene, which may be a read error. The rearrangement joins TRBV7-9 to TRBJ2-4; perhaps TRBD2 as D (5 bases). This CDR3 region has 13 residues. Germline assignment: CDR1 SEHNR and CDR2 FQNEAQ (reference sequence). CDR3 residues: CSSSLASSNIQYF. In DNA form, the CDR3 reads TGTTCCAGCAGCTTAGCTAGCAGCAACATTCAGTACTTC.

The chain carries TRBV9 and TRBJ2-1, with TRBD1 matching over 12 bases. This CDR3 contains 17 residues. Germline V CDR1 and CDR2: SGDLS, YYNGEE. Trimming cost V 2 bases and J 8 bases; bases outside gene matches: 11. The CDR3 here is CASSVRDGTGGLDEQFF. Here the CDR3 DNA reads TGTGCCAGCAGCGTTAGAGACGGGACAGGGGGCTTAGATGAGCAGTTCTTC.

This chain joins TRBV5-5 and TRBJ1-4; D is uncertain. The CDR3 loop spans 13 amino acids. CDR1 is SGHKS, CDR2 YYEKEE, per germline (reference sequence). Trimming pared 0 bases from V and 8 bases from J, leaving 8 bases between. CDR3 coding DNA: TGTGCCAGCAGCTTGGCCCCGAGGGAAAAACTGTTTTTT. This translates into CASSLAPREKLFF.

The gene calls are TRBV6-1 and TRBJ1-2; the match to TRBD1 covers 7 bases. CDR1 is MNHNS and CDR2 is SASEGT in the germline V gene. V lost 6 bases and J lost 6; bases outside the gene matches: 10. This CDR3 spans 14 amino acids. The CDR3 region is CASSRRWDSDGYTF. CDR3 DNA sequence: TGTGCCAGCAGCAGACGGTGGGACAGTGATGGCTACACCTTC.

CDR3 residues: CASTRGQSTDTQYF. As DNA, the CDR3 is TGTGCCAGCACGCGGGGACAGAGCACAGATACGCAGTATTTT. This chain connects TRBV2 to TRBJ2-3; D may be TRBD1 (7 bases). The V end was cut by 7 bases, the J end by 0 bases, with 11 bases between. This CDR3 is built from 14 residues. Germline assignment: CDR1 SNHLY and CDR2 FYNNEI.

The genes are TRBV6-5 and TRBJ2-3; D perhaps matches TRBD2 (6 bases). CDR1 and CDR2 from the germline V gene are MNHEY and SVGAGI. CDR3 length equals 14 residues. Between the trimmed V and J ends, which lost 5 bases and 1 base, there was a span of 10 bases. CDR3 sequence: CASSPGGRTDTQYF. The CDR3 DNA reads TGTGCCAGCAGTCCCGGGGGACGCACAGATACGCAGTATTTT.

This chain joins TRBV4-3 and TRBJ2-3, with D perhaps matching TRBD2 (7 bases). This CDR3 has 18 residues. V was shortened by 0 bases and J by 6 bases, with 22 bases between the two germline ends. Germline CDR1 LGHNA, CDR2 YSLEER. The CDR3 DNA is TGCGCCAGCAGCCAAGAGGTTCGGCGGGGGCGCCCCATTGATACGCAGTATTTT. Translated, it gives CASSQEVRRGRPIDTQYF.

This clone was counted only a few times. This same CDR3 is encoded by further DNA sequences in the sample. The genes are TRBV27 and TRBJ2-1, with D maybe TRBD2 (5 bases). Between the trimmed V and J ends, which lost 3 bases and 10 bases, there was a span of 10 bases. Germline V lookup: CDR1 MNHEY, CDR2 SMNVEV (reference sequence). This CDR3 region has 12 residues. CDR3 residues: CASSLGGREQFF. In DNA form, the CDR3 reads TGTGCCAGCAGTTTGGGCGGGCGGGAGCAGTTCTTC.

CDR3 protein: CASSGRQGYNQPQHF. The CDR3 DNA sequence: TGTGCCAGCAGTGGAAGGCAGGGGTACAATCAGCCCCAGCATTTT. The V call is TRBV2, the J call TRBJ1-5; D may be TRBD1 (6 bases). V gave up 4 bases and J gave up 3 bases, with 13 bases separating them. In germline, CDR1 is SNHLY, CDR2 FYNNEI. CDR3 length: 15 amino acids.